Described below is a single T cell receptor beta chain sequence and its context. This CDR3 comprises 14 residues. V was clipped by 8 bases and J by 4 bases; unmatched bases: 9. In germline, CDR1 is LGHDT, CDR2 YNNKEL (reference sequence). This sample is drawn from a study of blood T cell repertoires in COVID-19. Whole-study context: Donors in the United States, Italy and Spain gave samples during acute or convalescent COVID-19. From T cells, B-cell-depleted T cells, or PBMCs came the material, which was cDNA or gDNA.

As originally analysed: Estimation of nucleated cell counts was performed using reference gene primer amplification. Data came from immunoSEQ multiplex PCR; TCRdb stores just in-frame clones and leaves some out. Clone size and V and J calls were adopted from that table, with D and trimming inferred from the DNA. The sample carries about 250,000 clones, around nine tenths recorded once. The chain is built from TRBV3-1 (or the pseudogene TRBV3-2) and TRBJ2-3, with 7 positions matching TRBD2. Sequenced: peripheral blood. The sequence derives from a man of 80 years or more with acute or convalescent COVID-19. The CDR3 spells CASRDSGGSDTQYF. Written as DNA, the CDR3 is TGTGCCAGCCGTGACTCGGGGGGTTCAGATACGCAGTATTTT.